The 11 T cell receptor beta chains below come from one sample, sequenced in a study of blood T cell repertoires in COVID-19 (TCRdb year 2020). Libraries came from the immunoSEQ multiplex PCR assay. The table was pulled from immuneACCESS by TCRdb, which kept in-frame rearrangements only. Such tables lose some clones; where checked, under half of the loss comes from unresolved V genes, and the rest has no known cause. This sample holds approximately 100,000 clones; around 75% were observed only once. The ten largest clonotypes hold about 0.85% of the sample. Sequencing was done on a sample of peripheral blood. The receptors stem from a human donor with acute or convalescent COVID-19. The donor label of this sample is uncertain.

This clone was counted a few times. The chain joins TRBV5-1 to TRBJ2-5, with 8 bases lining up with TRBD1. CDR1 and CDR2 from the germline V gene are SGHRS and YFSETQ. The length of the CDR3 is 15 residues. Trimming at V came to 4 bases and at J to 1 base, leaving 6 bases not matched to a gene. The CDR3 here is CASSQGAGSQETQYF. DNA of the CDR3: TGCGCCAGCAGCCAGGGGGCGGGAAGCCAAGAGACCCAGTACTTC.

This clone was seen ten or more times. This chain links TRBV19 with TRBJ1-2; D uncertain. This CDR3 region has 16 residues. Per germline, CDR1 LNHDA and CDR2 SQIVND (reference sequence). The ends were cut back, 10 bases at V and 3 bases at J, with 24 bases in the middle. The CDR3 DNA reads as TGTGCCACCAGACAAGGGAATCGTCTGAGGGACTATGGCTACACCTTC. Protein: CATRQGNRLRDYGYTF. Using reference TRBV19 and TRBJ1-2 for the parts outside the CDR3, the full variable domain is DGGITQSPKYLFRKEGQNVTLSCEQNLNHDAMYWYRQDPGQGLRLIYYSQIVNDFQKGDIAEGYSVSREKKESFPLTVTSAQKNPTAFYLCATRQGNRLRDYGYTFGSGTRLTVV.

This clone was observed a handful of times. CDR3: CASSLGDKNYGYTF. The DNA of the CDR3 is TGCGCCAGCAGCTTGGGAGACAAGAACTATGGCTACACCTTC. The rearrangement links TRBV5-1 to TRBJ1-2; D is undetermined. With 0 bases removed from V and 2 bases from J, the gap between germline ends came to 8 bases. The CDR3 runs to 14 residues. Looked up from germline, CDR1 is SGHRS and CDR2 is YFSETQ.

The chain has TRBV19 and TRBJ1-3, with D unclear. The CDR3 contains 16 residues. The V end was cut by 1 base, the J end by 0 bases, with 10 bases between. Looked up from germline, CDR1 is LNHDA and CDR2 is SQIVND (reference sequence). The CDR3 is CASSIGTYSSGNTIYF. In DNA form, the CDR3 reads TGTGCCAGTAGTATAGGGACTTACAGCTCTGGAAACACCATATATTTT.

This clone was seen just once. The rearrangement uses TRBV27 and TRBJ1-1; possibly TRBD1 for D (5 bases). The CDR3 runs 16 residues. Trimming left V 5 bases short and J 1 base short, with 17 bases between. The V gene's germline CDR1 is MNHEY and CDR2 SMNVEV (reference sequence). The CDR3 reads CASSLPNRQRNTEAFF. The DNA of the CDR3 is TGTGCCAGCAGTCTACCTAACCGACAGAGGAACACTGAAGCTTTCTTT.

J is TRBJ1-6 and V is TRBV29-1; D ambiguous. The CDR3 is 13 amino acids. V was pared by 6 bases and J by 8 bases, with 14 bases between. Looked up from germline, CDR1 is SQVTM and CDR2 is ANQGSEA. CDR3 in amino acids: CSVQTKPYSPLHF. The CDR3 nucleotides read TGCAGCGTACAGACCAAGCCGTATTCACCCCTCCACTTT. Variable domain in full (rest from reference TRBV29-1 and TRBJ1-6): SAVISQKPSRDICQRGTSLTIQCQVDSQVTMMFWYRQQPGQSLTLIATANQGSEATYESGFVIDKFPISRPNLTFSTLTVSNMSPEDSSIYLCSVQTKPYSPLHFGNGTRLTVT.

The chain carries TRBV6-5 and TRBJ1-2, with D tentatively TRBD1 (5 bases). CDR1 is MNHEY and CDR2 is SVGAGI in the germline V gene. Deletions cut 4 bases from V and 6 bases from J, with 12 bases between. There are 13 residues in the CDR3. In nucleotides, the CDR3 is TGTGCCAGCAGTTTGGCCAGGGATCATGGCTACACCTTC. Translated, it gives CASSLARDHGYTF.

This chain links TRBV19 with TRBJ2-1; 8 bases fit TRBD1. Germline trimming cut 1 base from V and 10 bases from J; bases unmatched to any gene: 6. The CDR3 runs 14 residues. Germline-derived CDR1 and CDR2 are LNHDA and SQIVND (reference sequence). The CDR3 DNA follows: TGTGCCAGTAGTATAGGGACAGGGATTTCGGAGCAGTTCTTC. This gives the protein CASSIGTGISEQFF.

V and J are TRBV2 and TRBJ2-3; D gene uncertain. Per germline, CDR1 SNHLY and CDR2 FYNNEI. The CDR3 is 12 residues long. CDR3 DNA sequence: TGTGCGCGAAGAGTAACGACAGATACGCAGTATTTT. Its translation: CARRVTTDTQYF. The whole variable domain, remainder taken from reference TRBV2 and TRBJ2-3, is EPEVTQTPSHQVTQMGQEVILRCVPISNHLYFYWYRQILGQKVEFLVSFYNNEISEKSEIFDDQFSVERPDGSNFTLKIRSTKLEDSAMYFCARRVTTDTQYFGPGTRLTVL.

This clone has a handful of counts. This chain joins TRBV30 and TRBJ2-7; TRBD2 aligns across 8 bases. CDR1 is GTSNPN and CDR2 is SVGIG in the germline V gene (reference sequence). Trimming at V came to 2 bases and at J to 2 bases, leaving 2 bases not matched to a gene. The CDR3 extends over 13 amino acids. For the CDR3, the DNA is TGTGCCTGGAGTCAGGGACTAGCCTACGAGCAGTACGTC. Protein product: CAWSQGLAYEQYV.

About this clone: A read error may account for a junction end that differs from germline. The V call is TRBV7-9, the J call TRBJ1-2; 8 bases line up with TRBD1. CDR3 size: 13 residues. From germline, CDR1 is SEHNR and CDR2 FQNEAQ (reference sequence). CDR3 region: CACRGLGTDGYTF. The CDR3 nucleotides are TGTGCCTGCAGGGGGCTGGGGACAGATGGCTACACCTTC.